These 24 T cell receptor beta chains came from one sample sequenced in a study of post-analysis software for immune sequencing data. Study conclusions and caveats: The five TRBV segments detected at higher frequency in patients than in controls included TRBV5-6, TRBV5-1 and TRBV20-1.

cDNA libraries of TCR beta carried unique molecular identifiers. TCRdb redid the calling of the PCR reads with MiXCR, one entry per CDR3 protein. Among around 700,000 distinct CDR3 sequences listed, approximately 60% were seen once. Antigen specificity for these receptors is unknown. The specimen was blood. The receptors stem from a girl aged 2 to 10 with multiple sclerosis.

This chain connects TRBV3-1 to TRBJ2-1; 9 bases line up with TRBD2. From germline, CDR1 is LGHDT and CDR2 YNNKEL (reference sequence). CDR3 length: 16 amino acids. The V gene end was trimmed by 4 bases and the J gene end by 4 bases; junction bases not matched to a gene: 8. In DNA form, the CDR3 reads TGTGCCAGCAGCCCCGTGAGGGCGGGGGGGTACAATGAGCAGTTCTTC. Its protein is CASSPVRAGGYNEQFF.

The chain couples TRBV15 to TRBJ2-5; perhaps TRBD1 as D (5 bases). The CDR3 is 15 amino acids. Per germline, CDR1 LNHNV and CDR2 YYDKDF (reference sequence). Trimming left V 0 bases short and J 2 bases short, with 10 bases between. CDR3 in amino acids: CATSRDRGPQETQYF. The CDR3 nucleotides are TGTGCCACCAGCAGAGATAGGGGCCCTCAAGAGACCCAGTACTTC.

This clonotype was seen a few times. The chain carries TRBV7-3 and TRBJ2-3, with a tentative D call TRBD2 (5 bases). This CDR3 region has 14 residues. Germline V gene data show CDR1 as SGHTA and CDR2 as FQGTGA. V was clipped by 5 bases and J by 1 base, with 10 bases between them. The CDR3 bases are TGTGCCAGCAGCCGTGGACTCGGCACAGATACGCAGTATTTT. Protein product: CASSRGLGTDTQYF. Using reference TRBV7-3 and TRBJ2-3 for the parts outside the CDR3, the full variable domain is GAGVSQTPSNKVTEKGKYVELRCDPISGHTALYWYRQSLGQGPEFLIYFQGTGAADDSGLPNDRFFAVRPEGSVSTLKIQRTERGDSAVYLCASSRGLGTDTQYFGPGTRLTVL.

This clonotype has just a few counts. CDR3 DNA sequence: TGTGCCAGCAGCCGGGACGGATATCACAATGAGCAGTTCTTC. Residues: CASSRDGYHNEQFF. The rearrangement links TRBV7-9 to TRBJ2-1, with D tentatively TRBD1 or TRBD2 (5 bases each). The V end was cut by 5 bases, the J end by 5 bases, with 13 bases between. CDR1 SEHNR and CDR2 FQNEAQ come from the germline V gene (reference sequence). This CDR3 is 14 amino acids long.

This clonotype has more than one count but fewer than ten. The chain uses TRBV5-1 and TRBJ2-1; no clear D. V was clipped by 4 bases and J by 0 bases, with 20 bases between them. Germline loops: CDR1 SGHRS, CDR2 YFSETQ. The CDR3 sequence is 18 residues long. The CDR3 DNA reads TGCGCCAGCAGCGACCTGTCGGGTCGACATCCCTCCTACAATGAGCAGTTCTTC. It is translated as CASSDLSGRHPSYNEQFF.

V and J are TRBV5-1 and TRBJ1-2; D possibly corresponds to TRBD1 (5 bases). Germline V gene data show CDR1 as SGHRS and CDR2 as YFSETQ. This CDR3 has 13 residues. V lost 4 bases, J lost 4 bases, and 11 bases lay in between. The CDR3 reads CASSGDGGYGYTF. CDR3 nucleotides: TGCGCCAGCAGCGGCGATGGGGGCTATGGCTACACCTTC.

The chain is built from TRBV29-1 and TRBJ2-5, with TRBD1 identical over 7 bases. From germline, CDR1 is SQVTM and CDR2 ANQGSEA. The CDR3 contains 11 residues. CDR3 coding DNA: TGCAGTACTAGAGAGGGGGCGACCCAGTACTTC. The encoded protein is CSTREGATQYF.

The J gene is TRBJ1-6, the V gene TRBV7-2; D is uncertain. This CDR3 has 15 amino acids. Germline values: CDR1 SGHTA, CDR2 FQGNSA. V gave up 5 bases and J gave up 8 bases, with 16 bases separating them. Written as DNA, the CDR3 is TGTGCCAGCAGCCTCCCCCGGGATGGGCATTCACCCCTCCACTTT. This encodes CASSLPRDGHSPLHF.

In this sample, this clonotype turned up a few times. The chain carries TRBV12-3 or TRBV12-4 and TRBJ2-7, with TRBD2 as a possible D gene (5 bases). The CDR3 sequence is 13 residues long. V was shortened by 7 bases and J by 1 base, with 11 bases between the two germline ends. The CDR3 region is CASTPGSSYEQYF. DNA of the CDR3: TGTGCCAGCACCCCGGGGTCATCCTACGAGCAGTACTTC.

In its sample, this clonotype was seen a few times. The chain links TRBV9 to TRBJ2-3; no definite D call. Between the trimmed V and J ends, which lost 0 bases and 4 bases, there was a span of 15 bases. Germline loops: CDR1 SGDLS, CDR2 YYNGEE. The CDR3 loop spans 16 amino acids. The CDR3 nucleotides read TGTGCCAGCAGCGTAGCCCAGAGTAGAAGCCCAGATACGCAGTATTTT. Residues: CASSVAQSRSPDTQYF.

This clonotype was observed a few times. The chain employs TRBV4-1 and TRBJ1-1, with a possible D match to TRBD1 (5 bases). Trimming shortened V by 0 bases and J by 1 base, and 9 bases separated the two germline ends. The CDR3 spans 15 residues. The germline V gene encodes CDR1 MGHRA and CDR2 YSYEKL. In nucleotides, the CDR3 is TGCGCCAGCAGCCAAGATGAGCAGGGGAACACTGAAGCTTTCTTT. Translated: CASSQDEQGNTEAFF.

The CDR3 spells CSVVRYPAENTGELFF. CDR3 DNA: TGCAGCGTTGTTCGGTATCCGGCCGAGAACACCGGGGAGCTGTTTTTT. This rearrangement joins TRBV29-1 to TRBJ2-2; D is undetermined. This CDR3 comprises 16 residues. Trimming took 4 bases from V and 1 from J, leaving 16 bases between them. Germline-derived CDR1 and CDR2 are SQVTM and ANQGSEA.

The chain joins TRBV4-1 to TRBJ2-7; 9 nucleotides agree with TRBD2. The CDR3 runs 15 residues. The trim removed 3 bases at V and 0 bases at J, leaving 3 bases unmatched. CDR1 MGHRA and CDR2 YSYEKL come from the germline V gene. CDR3 region: CASSHAGGSSYEQYF. Written as DNA, the CDR3 is TGCGCCAGCAGCCACGCGGGAGGGTCCTCCTACGAGCAGTACTTC.

A single count supports this clonotype. This rearrangement joins TRBV10-3 to TRBJ2-3, with unresolved D. In germline, CDR1 is ENHRY, CDR2 SYGVKD. Trimming took 6 bases from V and 2 from J, leaving 12 bases between them. CDR3 size: 14 residues. The chain's CDR3 is CAIRRVDNTDTQYF. DNA for the CDR3: TGTGCCATCAGAAGAGTCGACAACACAGATACGCAGTATTTT.

This clonotype has more than one count but fewer than ten. As DNA, the CDR3 is TGTGCCAGCAGTTTATCGGGGACAGGGGGCGAGGAGACCCAGTACTTC. It is translated as CASSLSGTGGEETQYF. This chain connects TRBV27 to TRBJ2-7; TRBD1 agrees at 12 bases. The J call may be incorrect, as the DNA end agrees better with TRBJ2-5. This CDR3 has 16 residues. Germline CDR1 reads MNHEY; CDR2 reads SMNVEV (reference sequence).

This clonotype showed up just once. This chain uses TRBV6-6 with TRBJ2-5, with D possibly being TRBD1 (5 bases). The V gene lost 2 bases and the J gene lost 1 base, with 17 bases spanning the gap. Germline loops: CDR1 MNHNY, CDR2 SVGAGI (reference sequence). The CDR3 contains 17 residues. CDR3 region: CASSYGAAAGTQETQYF. CDR3 bases: TGTGCCAGCAGTTACGGGGCCGCGGCAGGAACCCAAGAGACCCAGTACTTC.

The rearrangement uses TRBV9 and TRBJ1-5; no firm D call. CDR1 and CDR2 (germline): SGDLS, YYNGEE. Trimming removed 2 bases from V and 0 bases from J, with 18 bases in between. This CDR3 is built from 18 residues. The CDR3 is CASSVDTEKPYSNQPQHF. CDR3 coding DNA: TGTGCCAGCAGCGTTGACACGGAGAAACCATATAGCAATCAGCCCCAGCATTTT.

V is TRBV20-1 and J is TRBJ2-7; 9 bases match TRBD2. The CDR3 is 15 amino acids. Germline values: CDR1 DFQATT, CDR2 SNEGSKA (reference sequence). Trimming took 2 bases from V and 5 from J; bases not matched to a gene: 10. Here the CDR3 reads CSARSVSGRPNEQYF. Here the CDR3 DNA reads TGCAGTGCTAGATCCGTTAGCGGGAGACCTAACGAGCAGTACTTC.

The chain employs TRBV5-5 and TRBJ2-3; 11 bases map to TRBD1. The length of the CDR3 is 17 residues. The V gene end was trimmed by 4 bases and the J gene end by 5 bases; junction bases not matched to a gene: 12. The V gene's germline CDR1 is SGHKS and CDR2 YYEKEE (reference sequence). CDR3 coding DNA: TGTGCCAGCAGCGCTACCGGGACAGGGGGTGAGAGAGATACGCAGTATTTT. Protein sequence: CASSATGTGGERDTQYF. The whole variable domain, filled in from reference TRBV5-5 and TRBJ2-3, reads DAGVTQSPTHLIKTRGQQVTLRCSPISGHKSVSWYQQVLGQGPQFIFQYYEKEERGRGNFPDRFSARQFPNYSSELNVNALLLGDSALYLCASSATGTGGERDTQYFGPGTRLTVL.

This clonotype was detected a few times. This rearrangement joins TRBV5-1 to TRBJ2-6, with TRBD2 identical over 7 bases. Germline V gives CDR1 SGHRS, CDR2 YFSETQ. This CDR3 has 16 residues. With 4 bases clipped from V and 0 bases from J, the junction kept 4 bases outside the gene matches. The CDR3 protein is CASSVGGDSGANVLTF. The CDR3 DNA follows: TGCGCCAGCAGCGTGGGAGGGGACTCTGGGGCCAACGTCCTGACTTTC.

The V and J genes are TRBV11-1 and TRBJ1-2; D remains unclear. The CDR3 is 13 residues long. From germline, CDR1 is SGHAT and CDR2 FQDESV (reference sequence). The V gene lost 5 bases and the J gene lost 3 bases, with 10 bases spanning the gap. The CDR3 protein is CASSPDGDYGYTF. The CDR3 DNA reads as TGTGCCAGCAGCCCGGACGGCGACTATGGCTACACCTTC.

The count of this clonotype is one. This chain connects TRBV7-9 to TRBJ2-7; 10 bases line up with TRBD1. Germline CDR1 is SEHNR and CDR2 is FQNEAQ (reference sequence). The V gene end was trimmed by 3 bases and the J gene end by 1 base; junction bases not matched to a gene: 3. CDR3 size: 15 residues. As DNA, the CDR3 is TGTGCCAGCAGCTTTGGACAGGGGGTTTCCTACGAGCAGTACTTC. It translates to CASSFGQGVSYEQYF. Variable domain in full (rest from reference TRBV7-9 and TRBJ2-7): DTGVSQNPRHKITKRGQNVTFRCDPISEHNRLYWYRQTLGQGPEFLTYFQNEAQLEKSRLLSDRFSAERPKGSFSTLEIQRTEQGDSAMYLCASSFGQGVSYEQYFGPGTRLTVT.

V usage is TRBV18 and J usage is TRBJ2-5; D tentatively reads TRBD1 or TRBD2 (6 bases each). V was pared by 0 bases and J by 4 bases, with 18 bases between. This CDR3 is built from 17 residues. Germline lookup yields CDR1 KGHSH and CDR2 LQKENI. The CDR3 sequence: CASSPPLEGVAGETQYF. The CDR3 DNA follows: TGTGCCAGCTCACCACCGTTGGAGGGGGTCGCAGGAGAGACCCAGTACTTC.

The rearrangement uses TRBV5-1 and TRBJ2-1; D gene ambiguous. Per germline, CDR1 SGHRS and CDR2 YFSETQ. This CDR3 comprises 15 residues. Trimming shortened V by 1 base and J by 7 bases, and 15 bases separated the two germline ends. As DNA, the CDR3 is TGCGCCAGCAGCTTGTCACGGGCTGGATTTAATGAGCAGTTCTTC. Its translation is CASSLSRAGFNEQFF.